The 31 T cell receptor beta chains below come from one sample, sequenced in a study of blood T cell repertoires in COVID-19. TCRdb's copy holds only in-frame clones and misses some; the assay was immunoSEQ multiplex PCR. The sample lists 25,000 to 35,000 clones; roughly 88% were seen once. Sequencing input: peripheral blood. The receptors originated from a human donor in a cohort sampled during active COVID-19.

The chain has TRBV5-6 and TRBJ1-1, with D unclear. In germline, CDR1 is SGHDT, CDR2 YYEEEE. V was shortened by 0 bases and J by 3 bases, with 6 bases between the two germline ends. CDR3 size: 13 residues. The DNA for the CDR3 is TGTGCCAGCAGCTTGGGTGCGTACACTGAAGCTTTCTTT. Translated, it gives CASSLGAYTEAFF.

The rearrangement joins TRBV7-3 to TRBJ1-1; D remains ambiguous. V lost 4 bases to trimming and J lost 1 base, with 7 bases between them. The CDR3 runs to 13 residues. Per the germline V gene, CDR1 is SGHTA and CDR2 is FQGTGA. Written as DNA, the CDR3 is TGTGCCAGCAGCTCCCAAAAGAACACTGAAGCTTTCTTT. This codes for CASSSQKNTEAFF.

The rearrangement joins TRBV23-1 to TRBJ1-6, with D possibly matching TRBD1 (5 bases). TRBV23-1 is annotated as an ORF whose role is uncertain. The length of the CDR3 is 19 residues. Trimming shortened V by 0 bases and J by 0 bases, and 15 bases separated the two germline ends. The CDR3 reads CASSQSGQNLDSYNSPLHF. The CDR3 DNA reads as TGCGCCAGCAGTCAATCGGGGCAGAACTTGGACTCCTATAATTCACCCCTCCACTTT.

With regard to this clone: The identical CDR3 is also encoded by other nucleotide sequences in the sample. The chain couples TRBV5-1 to TRBJ2-2; 8 bases fit TRBD2. The CDR3 runs to 15 residues. CDR1 is SGHRS and CDR2 is YFSETQ in the germline V gene. The J segment lost 4 bases and the V segment lost 0 bases, leaving 2 bases of the junction unmatched. The CDR3 here is CASSLVRGGTGELFF. The CDR3 DNA sequence: TGCGCCAGCAGCTTGGTTCGGGGGGGCACCGGGGAGCTGTTTTTT.

This sequence joins TRBV30 and TRBJ2-2, with TRBD2 matching 9 bases. The CDR3 has 15 residues. With 4 bases clipped from V and 7 bases from J, the junction kept 10 bases outside the gene matches. Germline-derived CDR1 and CDR2 are GTSNPN and SVGIG (reference sequence). The CDR3 DNA follows: TGTGCCTGGAAAGAGGTGCGGGGGGGCCTCGGGGAGCTGTTTTTT. Translating it yields CAWKEVRGGLGELFF.

The rearrangement joins TRBV7-9 to TRBJ2-2, with 10 bases fitting TRBD2. Germline assignment: CDR1 SEHNR and CDR2 FQNEAQ (reference sequence). V was clipped by 7 bases and J by 6 bases; unmatched bases: 8. The CDR3 loop spans 15 amino acids. This chain's CDR3 is CASNIALAGAGELFF. For the CDR3, the DNA is TGTGCCAGCAACATTGCCCTAGCGGGGGCCGGGGAGCTGTTTTTT.

V gene TRBV7-3 combines with J gene TRBJ2-3; 9 nucleotides align to TRBD1. The germline CDR1 and CDR2 sequences are SGHTA and FQGTGA. CDR3 length: 20 residues. The junction had 20 bases not matched to a gene; V was cut back by 5 bases and J by 2 bases. This CDR3 reads CASSHGYGQGTQRITDTQYF. In DNA form, the CDR3 reads TGTGCCAGCAGCCATGGGTATGGACAGGGGACCCAGAGAATCACAGATACGCAGTATTTT.

Notes on this clone: Germline and junction disagree at one end, which may indicate a read error. V gene TRBV2 combines with J gene TRBJ2-7; a weak D match, TRBD1 (6 bases). The V gene's germline CDR1 is SNHLY and CDR2 FYNNEI. There are 13 residues in the CDR3. CDR3 nucleotide sequence: TGTGCCAGCGCCCCCGGACAGTTCTACGATCAGTACTTC. As protein: CASAPGQFYDQYF.

The chain combines TRBV6-2 or TRBV6-3 with TRBJ1-1; TRBD1 aligns across 9 bases. The CDR3 extends over 12 amino acids. Germline loops: CDR1 MNHEY, CDR2 SVGEGT. V lost 5 bases to trimming and J lost 10 bases; unmatched junction nucleotides: 5. DNA for the CDR3: TGTGCCAGCAGTGGGGACAGGGTGGTAGCTTTCTTT. Translating gives CASSGDRVVAFF.

J is TRBJ2-5 and V is TRBV7-6; 11 bases map to TRBD2. CDR3 length: 18 residues. Germline assignment: CDR1 SGHVS and CDR2 FNYEAQ. With V trimmed by 1 base and J by 2 bases, 9 bases remained unmatched. For the CDR3, the DNA is TGTGCCAGCAGCTTAGGCGGCGGGGGACTAGCGGTACAAGAGACCCAGTACTTC. The encoded protein is CASSLGGGGLAVQETQYF.

Comments on this clone: At one end, the junction sequence differs from germline, possibly due to a read error. CDR3 sequence reads: CASSLGTSGASSYNEQFF. Written as DNA, the CDR3 is TGTGCTAGCAGCTTAGGGACTAGCGGGGCAAGCTCCTACAATGAGCAGTTCTTC. The chain recombines TRBV7-7 with TRBJ2-1; 13 nucleotides agree with TRBD2. CDR1 and CDR2 (germline): SSHAT, FNYEAQ (reference sequence). The CDR3 runs 18 residues.

The rearrangement links TRBV30 to TRBJ1-6; TRBD1 is a possible D gene (5 bases). V lost 2 bases and J 13 bases, leaving 12 bases between the germline ends. Germline assignment: CDR1 GTSNPN and CDR2 SVGIG (reference sequence). The CDR3 extends over 12 amino acids. This chain's CDR3 is CAWSPGTPPLHF. CDR3 sequence (DNA): TGTGCCTGGAGTCCAGGGACTCCTCCCCTCCACTTT.

In this sample, this clone turned up a few times. V usage is TRBV7-2 and J usage is TRBJ2-7, with unresolved D. Germline-derived CDR1 and CDR2 are SGHTA and FQGNSA. The CDR3 is 12 amino acids. V was shortened by 9 bases and J by 6 bases, with 15 bases between the two germline ends. The CDR3 protein is CASGQPTSEQYF. The CDR3 nucleotides read TGTGCCAGTGGGCAGCCCACCAGCGAGCAGTACTTC.

The chain joins TRBV6-5 to TRBJ1-5; TRBD1 is a possible D gene (5 bases). The CDR3 has 15 amino acids. Between the trimmed V and J ends, which lost 10 bases and 0 bases, there was a span of 16 bases. The germline CDR1 and CDR2 sequences are MNHEY and SVGAGI. The CDR3: CAIPVSDNSNQPQHF. In DNA form, the CDR3 reads TGTGCCATACCTGTATCGGACAATAGCAATCAGCCCCAGCATTTT.

This clone has just a few counts. The chain has TRBV5-1 and TRBJ1-1; the match to TRBD1 covers 7 bases. V dropped 0 bases and J dropped 4; count of bases not matched to a gene: 3. CDR1 is SGHRS, CDR2 YFSETQ, per germline. This CDR3 region has 14 residues. CDR3 in amino acids: CASSLEGTVTEAFF. The CDR3 bases are TGCGCCAGCAGCTTGGAGGGGACAGTCACTGAAGCTTTCTTT.

The chain employs TRBV5-6 and TRBJ2-3; 8 bases match TRBD1. V lost 0 bases and J lost 4; bases outside the gene matches: 10. The germline gives CDR1 SGHDT, CDR2 YYEEEE. The CDR3 spans 17 residues. The CDR3 reads CASSLDQGAIVPDTQYF. The CDR3 DNA reads as TGTGCCAGCAGCTTGGACCAGGGGGCGATTGTCCCAGATACGCAGTATTTT.

This clone has just a few counts. V and J are TRBV5-1 and TRBJ1-4; the D gene is possibly TRBD1 (5 bases). This CDR3 is built from 13 residues. Trimming took 0 bases from V and 8 from J, leaving 8 bases between them. Germline V gene data show CDR1 as SGHRS and CDR2 as YFSETQ. The CDR3 region is CASSLGQLEKLFF. CDR3 bases: TGCGCCAGCAGCTTGGGACAGTTGGAAAAACTGTTTTTT. Combining the CDR3 with reference TRBV5-1 and TRBJ1-4 gives the whole variable domain KAGVTQTPRYLIKTRGQQVTLSCSPISGHRSVSWYQQTPGQGLQFLFEYFSETQRNKGNFPGRFSGRQFSNSRSEMNVSTLELGDSALYLCASSLGQLEKLFFGSGTQLSVL.

This chain links TRBV29-1 with TRBJ1-2; 11 bases are a match to TRBD1. From germline, CDR1 is SQVTM and CDR2 ANQGSEA. This CDR3 has 11 amino acids. V trimming: 5 bases; J trimming: 14 bases; junction bases outside the gene matches: 7. CDR3 region: CSVNGQGAKTF. The CDR3 DNA follows: TGCAGCGTTAATGGACAGGGGGCGAAGACCTTC.

CDR3 region: CASSLKTGNTGELFF. In DNA form, the CDR3 reads TGCGCCAGCAGCTTAAAGACAGGGAACACCGGGGAGCTGTTTTTT. The chain has TRBV5-1 and TRBJ2-2; tentatively, D is TRBD1 (6 bases). CDR1 is SGHRS and CDR2 is YFSETQ in the germline V gene. This CDR3 contains 15 residues. V was cut by 2 bases and J by 1 base, with 9 bases left in between.

The chain carries TRBV5-6 and TRBJ1-6, with D maybe TRBD1 (5 bases). Trimming stripped 5 bases from V and 9 bases from J, with 21 bases between. Germline assignment: CDR1 SGHDT and CDR2 YYEEEE. This CDR3 region has 16 residues. The CDR3 is CASRGGPNRRGSPLHF. CDR3 coding DNA: TGTGCCAGCAGGGGGGGTCCCAACCGCCGGGGTTCACCCCTCCACTTT.

The chain couples TRBV5-4 to TRBJ2-5, with 9 positions matching TRBD1. V shed 2 bases, J shed 7 bases, and the junction held 6 bases outside the gene matches. The CDR3 length is 14 residues. Germline V lookup: CDR1 SGHNT, CDR2 YYREEE (reference sequence). CDR3 in DNA: TGTGCCAGCAGCTTAAGGACAGGGGAGGGGACCCAGTACTTC. Protein product: CASSLRTGEGTQYF.

CDR3 DNA: TGTGCCAGCAGCCCCGGGACAGGCTATGGCTACACCTTC. This sequence encodes CASSPGTGYGYTF. The V gene is TRBV6-5, the J gene TRBJ1-2, with TRBD1 identical over 8 bases. The CDR3 is 13 amino acids. The germline V gene has CDR1 MNHEY and CDR2 SVGAGI. Germline trimming cut 6 bases from V and 4 bases from J; bases unmatched to any gene: 4.

In DNA form, the CDR3 reads TGCAGCGTGGCCTTTCTCGGGGGGCAGGGGCCCGGCTACACCTTC. It encodes CSVAFLGGQGPGYTF. The chain couples TRBV29-1 to TRBJ1-2; TRBD1 is a possible D gene (6 bases). Per the germline V gene, CDR1 is SQVTM and CDR2 is ANQGSEA. The CDR3 runs 15 residues. Trimming stripped 6 bases from V and 8 bases from J, with 25 bases between.

V gene TRBV3-1 (or the pseudogene TRBV3-2) combines with J gene TRBJ1-1, with 9 positions matching TRBD1. Germline CDR1 reads LGHDT; CDR2 reads YNNKEL (reference sequence). CDR3 length: 16 amino acids. V was pared by 5 bases and J by 3 bases, with 10 bases of the junction left unmatched. The CDR3 region is CASSSLSTGGYTEAFF. The CDR3 DNA is TGTGCCAGCAGCTCTCTGTCGACAGGGGGATACACTGAAGCTTTCTTT.

This clone is classed as medium-sized. The chain employs TRBV6-1 and TRBJ2-7; D is unclear. Trimming took 3 bases from V and 4 from J, leaving 4 bases between them. The CDR3 consists of 11 residues. Per germline, CDR1 MNHNS and CDR2 SASEGT. CDR3 protein: CASSDGYEQYF. The CDR3 DNA sequence: TGTGCCAGCAGTGACGGTTACGAGCAGTACTTC.

This clone appeared once. The rearrangement uses TRBV9 and TRBJ2-5, with a possible D match to TRBD2 (5 bases). CDR1 and CDR2 from the germline V gene are SGDLS and YYNGEE. The CDR3 is 14 amino acids. Trimming took 3 bases from V and 4 from J, leaving 13 bases between them. CDR3 coding DNA: TGTGCCAGCAGCGACCGGGTCGCGGGAGAGACCCAGTACTTC. This translates into CASSDRVAGETQYF.

This chain uses TRBV5-5 with TRBJ2-1; no firm D call. Germline CDR1 SGHKS, CDR2 YYEKEE (reference sequence). The CDR3 is made up of 13 amino acids. V lost 5 bases and J 2 bases, leaving 8 bases between the germline ends. The CDR3, as DNA: TGTGCCAGCAGTTCGCAGACCTACAATGAGCAGTTCTTC. Protein product: CASSSQTYNEQFF. Based on the CDR3 plus reference TRBV5-5 and TRBJ2-1, the full variable domain is DAGVTQSPTHLIKTRGQQVTLRCSPISGHKSVSWYQQVLGQGPQFIFQYYEKEERGRGNFPDRFSARQFPNYSSELNVNALLLGDSALYLCASSSQTYNEQFFGPGTRLTVL.

The chain has TRBV19 and TRBJ2-7; TRBD1 matches 10 bases. The length of the CDR3 is 17 residues. Per germline, CDR1 LNHDA and CDR2 SQIVND (reference sequence). The V and J ends lost 5 bases and 3 bases, in that order; junction bases with no gene match: 13. CDR3 nucleotides: TGTGCCAGTAGTGTCTACCCGGGACAGGGGCAGGTCTACGAGCAGTACTTC. This translates into CASSVYPGQGQVYEQYF.

The genes are TRBV6-5 and TRBJ1-2, with D hard to call. The V end was cut by 8 bases, the J end by 4 bases, with 17 bases between. The CDR3 spans 14 residues. Germline V gene sequence: CDR1 MNHEY, CDR2 SVGAGI. The CDR3 DNA is TGTGCCAGCCGGACGGGGAACGCCGCCTATGGCTACACCTTC. It translates to CASRTGNAAYGYTF.

This clone has just one count. The rearrangement joins TRBV30 to TRBJ1-4, with a tentative D call TRBD1 (6 bases). There are 12 residues in the CDR3. Germline lookup yields CDR1 GTSNPN and CDR2 SVGIG (reference sequence). The germline V and J ends were trimmed by 7 bases and 6 bases, with 12 bases remaining between them. In DNA, the CDR3 is TGTGCCTCTGGACAGTCCGATGAAAAACTGTTTTTT. Translation gives CASGQSDEKLFF.

V gene TRBV6-1 combines with J gene TRBJ1-3; D is unresolved. Deletions cut 3 bases from V and 0 bases from J, with 6 bases between. Germline V gives CDR1 MNHNS, CDR2 SASEGT. The CDR3 consists of 14 residues. The CDR3 here is CASSEDFSGNTIYF. The CDR3, as DNA: TGTGCCAGCAGTGAGGACTTCTCTGGAAACACCATATATTTT.